The rows below give T cell receptor beta chains drawn from one sample of a study of T cells in Graves' hyperthyroidism and ophthalmopathy. TCRdb ran MiXCR on the multiplex PCR reads and lists one entry per CDR3 protein. Here the sample spans 300,000 to 450,000 distinct CDR3 sequences, 14% being singletons. The material sequenced was blood. The receptors were gathered from a woman in her twenties or thirties with Graves' ophthalmopathy. Both conserved end residues are part of each CDR3. Fields, in order: D gene, V gene, clone size, J gene, CDR3 DNA, CDR3 protein. A D gene is named only where the DNA matches it firmly. Some rows mark clone size as missing; the rest say once, few, many or name a class of expanded clone.

>NA|TRBV7-9|many|TRBJ2-3
TGTGCCAGCAGCCCTGATAACACAGATACGCAGTATTTT
CASSPDNTDTQYF
>NA|TRBV14|NA|TRBJ2-6
TGTGCCAGCAGCCACCGGGGGTCAGGGAACTCTGGGGCCAACGTCCTGACTTTC
CASSHRGSGNSGANVLTF
>NA|TRBV20-1|many|TRBJ1-2
TGCAGTGCTAGTGACGGGAACCATGGCTACACCTTC
CSASDGNHGYTF
>NA|TRBV11-2|many|TRBJ2-3
TGTGCCAGCAGCTTAGGCCGGGGCACCGGCGCAGATACGCAGTATTTT
CASSLGRGTGADTQYF
>NA|TRBV20-1|NA|TRBJ2-7
TGCAGTGCTAGTACTACTTGGGGCGCCTACAAGCAGTACTTC
CSASTTWGAYKQYF
>TRBD2|TRBV29-1|NA|TRBJ2-2
TGCAGCGTTGCTCGGACTAGCGCCGGGGAGCTGTTTTTT
CSVARTSAGELFF
>NA|TRBV7-2|NA|TRBJ2-1
TGTGCCAGCAGCTGGGGTGGAGGGGAAATACCGTTGGCTGAGCAGTTCTTC
CASSWGGGEIPLAEQFF
>NA|TRBV30|many|TRBJ1-5
TGTGCCTGGAGTGTTTATAGCAATCAGCCCCAGCATTTT
CAWSVYSNQPQHF
>NA|TRBV7-9|NA|TRBJ1-2
TGTGCCGGATCGTCGGACAGAGACTATGGCTACACCTTC
CAGSSDRDYGYTF
>TRBD2|TRBV5-1|many|TRBJ2-5
TGCGCCAGCAGCTTGGAACTAGCGGGGCAAGAGACCCAGTACTTC
CASSLELAGQETQYF
>NA|TRBV29-1|NA|TRBJ2-5
TGCAGCGCGGCCATAACCAAAGAGACCCAGTACTTC
CSAAITKETQYF
>NA|TRBV28|many|TRBJ1-6
TGTGCCAGCAGTTTCAGGGCCCGCGGGGTACCCCTCCACTTT
CASSFRARGVPLHF
>NA|TRBV10-1|NA|TRBJ1-5
TGCGCCAGCAAACGGGGTCAGCCCCAGCATTTT
CASKRGQPQHF
>NA|TRBV5-5|NA|TRBJ1-5
TGTGCCAGCAGTCCTACAGGGACTCAGCCCCAGCATTTT
CASSPTGTQPQHF
>NA|TRBV6-1|many|TRBJ1-1
TGTGCCAGCAGTGGAGCCAGCACTGAAGCTTTCTTT
CASSGASTEAFF
>NA|TRBV5-5|many|TRBJ1-1
TGTGCCAGCGGGGTAGGGAACACTGAAGCTTTCTTT
CASGVGNTEAFF
>NA|TRBV7-9|NA|TRBJ2-5
TGTGCCAGCAGCTTAGGGCACGGGCAAGAGACCCAGTACTTC
CASSLGHGQETQYF